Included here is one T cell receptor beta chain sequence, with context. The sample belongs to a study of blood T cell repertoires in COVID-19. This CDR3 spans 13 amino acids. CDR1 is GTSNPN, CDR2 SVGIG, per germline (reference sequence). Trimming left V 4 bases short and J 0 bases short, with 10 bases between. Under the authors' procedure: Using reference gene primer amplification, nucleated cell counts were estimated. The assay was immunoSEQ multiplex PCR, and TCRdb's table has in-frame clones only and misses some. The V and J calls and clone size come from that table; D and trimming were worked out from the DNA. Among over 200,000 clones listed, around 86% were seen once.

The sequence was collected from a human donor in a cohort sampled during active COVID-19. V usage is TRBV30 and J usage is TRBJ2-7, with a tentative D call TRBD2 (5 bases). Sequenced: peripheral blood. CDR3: CAWIGDPSYEQYF. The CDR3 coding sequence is TGTGCCTGGATCGGGGATCCCTCCTACGAGCAGTACTTC.